The rows below give T cell receptor beta chains drawn from one sample of a study of shared clonotypes between healthy human individuals. The protocol was immunoSEQ multiplex PCR, while the TCRdb copy is restricted to in-frame clones and leaves out a portion. The sample records some 630,000 clones, roughly 96% being singletons. Sequenced input: naive CD8+ T cells sorted from blood. Receptor source: a woman between 25 and 40 years old in good health. Each CDR3 is given with its conserved first and last residue. Fields, in order: J gene, CDR3 length, V gene, CDR3 protein.

>TRBJ1-1|15|TRBV10-3
CAISAGTGKNTEAFF
>TRBJ1-3|16|TRBV4-2
CASSQEETVSGNTIYF
>TRBJ2-5|13|TRBV5-4
CASSLEGLETQYF
>TRBJ2-7|14|TRBV11-2
CASSRSSNFYEQYF
>TRBJ2-7|15|TRBV25-1
CASSEMGTSGYEQYF
>TRBJ1-1|11|TRBV29-1
CSVEVSGEAFF
>TRBJ2-3|16|TRBV7-9
CASSGRVDRPTDTQYF
>TRBJ2-7|15|TRBV7-9
CASSPGQGVFYEQYF
>TRBJ2-7|13|TRBV28
CASSPGQGYEQYF
>TRBJ2-2|11|TRBV30
CASFYTGELFF
>TRBJ2-1|14|TRBV29-1
CSVVDGTDHNEQFF
>TRBJ2-6|19|TRBV9
CASSVSGPRTGSGANVLTF
>TRBJ2-5|15|TRBV19
CASRGKTRVQETQYF
>TRBJ2-1|14|TRBV19
CASSYFPGDDEQFF